The sequence of this T cell receptor (beta chain) was determined in a study of cytomegalovirus exposure and HLA in healthy donors. General observations from the study: Testing in vitro showed a few CMV-associated chains specific for CMV antigens. Later on, a genetic analysis was performed. It linked a missense variant in DCLRE1C with V- and J-gene trimming of TCR beta. Per published reports, the classifier diagnosed cytomegalovirus status with high specificity and sensitivity.

At sampling all donors were nominally healthy, likely with unrecorded immune exposures. Trimming removed 5 bases at V and 7 bases at J, with 9 bases between. Germline assignment: CDR1 LNHDA and CDR2 SQIVND (reference sequence). The CDR3 is 12 amino acids. The study ran its PCR with 60 Vbeta and 13 Jbeta primers. Using immunoSEQ multiplex PCR, the repertoire was profiled, and TCRdb retains in-frame clones only, with some absent. The sample includes over 150,000 clones, roughly two thirds seen only once; the top ten take about 5%. Remarks on this clone: Its target is not known.

Sequencing input: PBMCs. This chain links TRBV19 with TRBJ2-1; a possible D gene is TRBD1 (5 bases). This receptor was identified in a woman younger than 30 in good health and CMV-seropositive. The CDR3 here is CASSPHRNEQFF. The CDR3 DNA is TGTGCCAGTAGTCCCCACAGGAATGAGCAGTTCTTC.